These 10 T cell receptor beta chains came from one sample sequenced in a study of OX40 agonist ivuxolimab in advanced cancers. Measured with immunoSEQ multiplex PCR; TCRdb has only the in-frame clones, and not every one. The sample holds approximately 90,000 clones, 87% seen once. The sample consisted of CD4+ or CD8+ T cells sorted from blood, taken in a trial of the OX40 agonist ivuxolimab. The receptors were sampled from an adult with an advanced solid tumor such as melanoma, head and neck, liver or kidney cancer.

The rearrangement joins TRBV5-1 to TRBJ2-5; 7 nucleotides align to TRBD1. The ends lost 4 bases at V and 5 bases at J; junction bases unmatched: 8. The CDR3 is made up of 14 amino acids. CDR1 SGHRS and CDR2 YFSETQ come from the germline V gene. The chain's CDR3 is CASSPGTEGETQYF. CDR3 nucleotides: TGCGCCAGCAGCCCGGGGACAGAAGGGGAGACCCAGTACTTC.

A note on this clone: This sample includes further DNA sequences coding for the same CDR3. The chain recombines TRBV18 with TRBJ2-7; TRBD1 aligns across 8 bases. CDR1 is KGHSH and CDR2 is LQKENI in the germline V gene. The V and J ends lost 3 bases and 7 bases, in that order; junction bases with no gene match: 5. This CDR3 comprises 13 residues. CDR3 coding DNA: TGTGCCAGCTCACCCGGACAGGGTGATGAGCAGTACTTC. Protein sequence: CASSPGQGDEQYF.

This rearrangement joins TRBV5-1 to TRBJ2-3, with 9 bases lining up with TRBD1. Germline V CDR1 and CDR2: SGHRS, YFSETQ. The CDR3 runs 18 residues. Trimming at V came to 4 bases and at J to 1 base, leaving 13 bases not matched to a gene. CDR3 DNA sequence: TGCGCCAGCAGCCCCTCGTCCCCCAACAGGGGGCGCACAGATACGCAGTATTTT. Translated: CASSPSSPNRGRTDTQYF.

The V gene is TRBV28, the J gene TRBJ1-5; D uncertain. The CDR3 extends over 14 amino acids. Germline V gene lookup returns CDR1 MDHEN and CDR2 SYDVKM. Trimming cost V 2 bases and J 6 bases, with 11 bases left between them. The CDR3 DNA is TGTGCCAGCAGTTTAAGGTCAGGTGCTCAGCCCCAGCATTTT. Residues: CASSLRSGAQPQHF.

The V gene is TRBV10-1, the J gene TRBJ2-7, with 9 nucleotides matching TRBD1. The CDR3 sequence is 14 residues long. Germline assignment: CDR1 WNHNN and CDR2 SYGVQD (reference sequence). V lost 7 bases and J lost 3; bases outside the gene matches: 7. This CDR3 reads CASNFRDRVYEQYF. The DNA of the CDR3 is TGCGCCAGCAATTTCCGGGACAGGGTCTACGAGCAGTACTTC.

V is TRBV19 and J is TRBJ2-7, with D perhaps TRBD1 or TRBD2 (5 bases each). V was shortened by 5 bases and J by 0 bases, with 11 bases between the two germline ends. The CDR3 runs 14 residues. Per germline, CDR1 LNHDA and CDR2 SQIVND (reference sequence). CDR3 nucleotides: TGTGCCAGTAGTCCCCCTGGGGGCTCCTACGAGCAGTACTTC. Its translation is CASSPPGGSYEQYF.

V usage is TRBV30 and J usage is TRBJ2-3, with D perhaps TRBD2 (7 bases). There are 13 residues in the CDR3. CDR1 GTSNPN and CDR2 SVGIG come from the germline V gene (reference sequence). V gave up 3 bases and J gave up 5 bases, with 12 bases separating them. The CDR3 DNA follows: TGTGCCTGGAGACGGGGGGCGAAAGATACGCAGTATTTT. It codes for CAWRRGAKDTQYF.

This clone was recorded a few times. V and J are TRBV6-1 and TRBJ1-2, with a weak D call TRBD1 (5 bases). There are 12 residues in the CDR3. Trimming stripped 1 base from V and 9 bases from J, with 9 bases between. The germline CDR1 and CDR2 sequences are MNHNS and SASEGT. The DNA of the CDR3 is TGTGCCAGCAGTGAAGGGGCAGGGCGCTACACCTTC. Translated, it gives CASSEGAGRYTF.

This rearrangement joins TRBV7-2 to TRBJ2-5; D possibly matches TRBD1 or TRBD2 (6 bases each). Per germline, CDR1 SGHTA and CDR2 FQGNSA. The V gene lost 3 bases and the J gene lost 5 bases, with 10 bases spanning the gap. CDR3 length: 13 residues. Here the CDR3 DNA reads TGTGCCAGCAGCTTGGGGGGCCTCGAGACCCAGTACTTC. Protein product: CASSLGGLETQYF.

The chain recombines TRBV7-9 with TRBJ1-6; 7 bases map to TRBD1. Germline V gene data show CDR1 as SEHNR and CDR2 as FQNEAQ (reference sequence). This CDR3 region has 14 residues. Unmatched junction bases numbered 4, after V lost 3 bases and J lost 8 bases. This CDR3 is CASSFRDSYSPLHF. CDR3 nucleotide sequence: TGTGCCAGCAGCTTCCGGGACAGTTATTCACCCCTCCACTTT.